This TCR beta chain derives from a study of blood T cells in healthy people across ages. It was with a sample-barcoded 5' primer and a J-beta primer mix that a second PCR of roughly 7 to 12 cycles was run. With 12 random nucleotides, a template-switch adaptor tagged each individual cDNA molecule. TCRdb recomputed calls from the 5' RACE reads with MiXCR, one row per CDR3 protein. The sample consists of some 1.5 million distinct CDR3 sequences, 35% to 45% of them appearing once. This clonotype occurred a few times. Healthy Caucasian individuals from Russia aged roughly 6 to 100 were enrolled as donors. The CDR3 has 18 amino acids. V shed 0 bases, J shed 4 bases, and the junction held 10 bases outside the gene matches. CDR1 is LGHNA and CDR2 is YSLEER in the germline V gene.

The sample was blood. This clonotype was sampled from a woman between 18 and 29 years old in good health. The gene calls are TRBV4-3 and TRBJ2-1; 9 bases fit TRBD2. This CDR3 reads CASSQEGVAGVQYNEQFF. The CDR3, as DNA: TGCGCCAGCAGCCAAGAAGGCGTAGCGGGAGTTCAGTACAATGAGCAGTTCTTC.